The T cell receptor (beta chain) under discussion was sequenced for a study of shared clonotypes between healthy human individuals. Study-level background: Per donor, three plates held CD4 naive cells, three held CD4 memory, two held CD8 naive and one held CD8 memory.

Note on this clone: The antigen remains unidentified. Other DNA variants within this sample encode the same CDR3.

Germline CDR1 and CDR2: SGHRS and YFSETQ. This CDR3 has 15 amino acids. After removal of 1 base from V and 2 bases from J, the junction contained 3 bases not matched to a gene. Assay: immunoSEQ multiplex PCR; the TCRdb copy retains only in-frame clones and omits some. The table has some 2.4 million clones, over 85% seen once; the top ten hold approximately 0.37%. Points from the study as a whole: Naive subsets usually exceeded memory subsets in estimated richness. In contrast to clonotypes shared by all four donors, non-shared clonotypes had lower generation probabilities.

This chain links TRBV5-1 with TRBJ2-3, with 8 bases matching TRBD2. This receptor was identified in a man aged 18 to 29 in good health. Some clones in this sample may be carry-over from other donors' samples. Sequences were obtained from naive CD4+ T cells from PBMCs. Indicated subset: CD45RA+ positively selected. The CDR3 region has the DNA TGCGCCAGCAGCTTGACTAGCGGATACACAGATACGCAGTATTTT. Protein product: CASSLTSGYTDTQYF.